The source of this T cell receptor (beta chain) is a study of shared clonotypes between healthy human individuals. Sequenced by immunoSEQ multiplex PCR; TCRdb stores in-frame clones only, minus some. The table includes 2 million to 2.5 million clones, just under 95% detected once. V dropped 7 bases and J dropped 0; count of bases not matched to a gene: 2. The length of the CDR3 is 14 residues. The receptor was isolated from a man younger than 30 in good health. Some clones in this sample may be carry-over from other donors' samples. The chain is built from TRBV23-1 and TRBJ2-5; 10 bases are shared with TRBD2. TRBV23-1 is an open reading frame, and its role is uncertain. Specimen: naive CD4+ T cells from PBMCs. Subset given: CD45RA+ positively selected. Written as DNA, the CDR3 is TGCGCCAGCATACTAGCGGGGCACCAAGAGACCCAGTACTTC. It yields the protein CASILAGHQETQYF.